A single sample gave rise to the 10 T cell receptor beta chains below, sequenced in a study of read filtering for tumor transcriptome and immune sequencing. From 350 to 500 ng of RNA, a library with molecular barcoded alpha/delta and beta/gamma adaptors was made. MiXCR was run by TCRdb on the reads, yielding one entry per CDR3 protein. Of approximately 90,000 distinct CDR3 sequences in the sample, 20% to 25% are singletons; the top ten hold approximately 10%. The sample was a population of CD138-negative cells sorted from bone marrow. Receptors originate from a donor aged 40 or over with multiple myeloma.

This clonotype was seen ten or more times. The chain has TRBV19 and TRBJ2-7; D not certain. The CDR3 has 14 residues. V was cut by 1 base and J by 0 bases, with 7 bases left in between. Germline CDR1 and CDR2: LNHDA and SQIVND (reference sequence). DNA of the CDR3: TGTGCCAGTAGTATAGGTAGCACCTCCTACGAGCAGTACTTC. Protein sequence: CASSIGSTSYEQYF.

The CDR3 reads CASNAGPNTEAFF. Here the CDR3 DNA reads TGTGCCAGCAATGCGGGACCTAACACTGAAGCTTTCTTT. The chain recombines TRBV28 with TRBJ1-1, with a possible D match to TRBD1 (5 bases). Trimming took off 7 bases at V and 2 bases at J, with 11 bases between the two ends. The CDR3 extends over 13 amino acids. Germline lookup yields CDR1 MDHEN and CDR2 SYDVKM.

J is TRBJ2-7 and V is TRBV7-6; D is undetermined. CDR1 SGHVS and CDR2 FNYEAQ come from the germline V gene. The CDR3 extends over 16 amino acids. The V end was cut by 6 bases, the J end by 0 bases, with 18 bases between. CDR3 protein: CASSPSSPGNSYEQYF. In DNA form, the CDR3 reads TGTGCCAGCAGTCCTAGTAGCCCGGGCAACTCCTACGAGCAGTACTTC.

There are many counts of this clonotype. The gene calls are TRBV28 and TRBJ1-1; D is possibly TRBD1 (6 bases). Germline CDR1 MDHEN, CDR2 SYDVKM. The CDR3 covers 12 residues. V was cut by 6 bases and J by 8 bases, with 13 bases left in between. The DNA for the CDR3 is TGTGCCAGCAGCCCTACAGGGTCCGAAGCTTTCTTT. The encoded protein is CASSPTGSEAFF. Combining the CDR3 with reference TRBV28 and TRBJ1-1 gives the whole variable domain DVKVTQSSRYLVKRTGEKVFLECVQDMDHENMFWYRQDPGLGLRLIYFSYDVKMKEKGDIPEGYSVSREKKERFSLILESASTNQTSMYLCASSPTGSEAFFGQGTRLTVV.

V and J are TRBV6-6 and TRBJ2-4; no firm D call. CDR3 size: 15 residues. The germline CDR1 and CDR2 sequences are MNHNY and SVGAGI (reference sequence). V lost 3 bases to trimming and J lost 0 bases, with 9 bases between them. CDR3 residues: CASSYGVGAKNIQYF. In DNA form, the CDR3 reads TGTGCCAGCAGTTATGGAGTCGGAGCCAAAAACATTCAGTACTTC.

At least ten counts were recorded for this clonotype. The chain links TRBV7-2 to TRBJ1-1; TRBD1 matches 9 bases. This CDR3 has 13 amino acids. Germline V gene data show CDR1 as SGHTA and CDR2 as FQGNSA. V trimming: 4 bases; J trimming: 11 bases; junction bases outside the gene matches: 8. In DNA form, the CDR3 reads TGTGCCAGCAGCTCCGACAGGGGGGTTCGGGCTTTCTTT. This codes for CASSSDRGVRAFF. The full variable domain, completed using reference TRBV7-2 and TRBJ1-1, is GAGVSQSPSNKVTEKGKDVELRCDPISGHTALYWYRQSLGQGLEFLIYFQGNSAPDKSGLPSDRFSAERTGGSVSTLTIQRTQQEDSAVYLCASSSDRGVRAFFGQGTRLTVV.

This rearrangement joins TRBV12-3 or TRBV12-4 to TRBJ2-3; D ambiguous. There are 13 residues in the CDR3. V lost 6 bases and J lost 0, with 7 bases in between. As DNA, the CDR3 is TGTGCCAGCAGGCAGACTAGCACAGATACGCAGTATTTT. It specifies CASRQTSTDTQYF.

As for this clonotype: A far larger clone is only one base removed, so a read error is likely. The J gene is TRBJ2-1, the V gene TRBV28; no clear D. The CDR3 runs 12 residues. The germline CDR1 and CDR2 sequences are MDHEN and SYDVKM. V was cut by 8 bases and J by 10 bases, with 15 bases left in between. The CDR3 coding sequence is TGTGCCAGCTGGGCCAGCTCCTACGAGCAGTTCTTC. This codes for CASWASSYEQFF.

This clonotype was seen at least ten times. V usage is TRBV28 and J usage is TRBJ1-1, with D perhaps TRBD1 (6 bases). There are 12 residues in the CDR3. Trimming took off 3 bases at V and 11 bases at J, with 13 bases between the two ends. Germline CDR1 reads MDHEN; CDR2 reads SYDVKM. The CDR3, as DNA: TGTGCCAGCAGTTTGTACAGGGTTAGGGCTTTCTTT. Translating it yields CASSLYRVRAFF.

This clonotype was picked up many times. The chain joins TRBV11-2 to TRBJ2-7, with 7 bases that match TRBD1. Germline CDR1 SGHAT, CDR2 FQNNGV. The J segment lost 4 bases and the V segment lost 5 bases, leaving 20 bases of the junction unmatched. The CDR3 spans 18 residues. The CDR3 region has the DNA TGTGCCAGCAGCCCCATTCCTTTAAGACAGGGCAAAAGGTACGAGCAGTACTTC. Translation: CASSPIPLRQGKRYEQYF. Full variable domain (missing parts from reference TRBV11-2 and TRBJ2-7): EAGVAQSPRYKIIEKRQSVAFWCNPISGHATLYWYQQILGQGPKLLIQFQNNGVVDDSQLPKDRFSAERLKGVDSTLKIQPAKLEDSAVYLCASSPIPLRQGKRYEQYFGPGTRLTVT.